This T cell receptor (beta chain) was retrieved from a study of memory CD8 T cells in hepatitis C reinfection. Time point described: late/post reinfection, 12 to 24 weeks after detection. TCR sequencing was done directly ex vivo on sorted cells, without expansion in vitro. Assay: immunoSEQ multiplex PCR; the TCRdb copy retains only in-frame clones and omits some. The table includes around 5,000 clones, approximately 88% detected once. The sample was naive CD8+ T cells sorted from blood. The receptor's source is a man aged 45-65 years with hepatitis C virus infection.

The CDR3 protein is CASSLAGGYEQYF. CDR3 DNA sequence: TGTGCCAGCAGCCTAGCGGGCGGCTACGAGCAGTACTTC. The V call is TRBV27, the J call TRBJ2-7, with TRBD2 matching 8 bases. Germline loops: CDR1 MNHEY, CDR2 SMNVEV (reference sequence). The CDR3 runs 13 residues. Losses at the gene ends were 6 bases for V and 3 bases for J; bases not matched to a gene: 4.